This TCR beta chain was sequenced during a study of vaccination effects on CD4 cells after COVID-19. The assay was immunoSEQ multiplex PCR, and TCRdb's table has in-frame clones only and misses some. The sample includes around 40,000 clones, around 79% of them seen just once. The germline gives CDR1 KGHSH, CDR2 LQKENI. V lost 3 bases and J 4 bases, leaving 9 bases between the germline ends. This CDR3 has 13 residues. This clone was picked up a small number of times. Its antigen is unknown. Before sequencing, viral peptide pools were used by the ViraFEST assay to expand antigen-specific CD4+ T cells. It was after nine to eleven days of culture that CD4+ T cells were isolated. Convalescent patients had PCR-confirmed SARS-CoV-2 infection between March and December 2020.

The chain links TRBV18 to TRBJ1-2; D is uncertain. The source of this sequence is a human donor who had a prior SARS-CoV-2 infection. The specimen comprised CD4+ T cells from PBMCs cultured with a peptide pool, sampled before COVID-19 vaccination. The CDR3 coding sequence is TGTGCCAGCTCACCTCAGGCAGGCTATGGCTACACCTTC. Protein: CASSPQAGYGYTF.